The clone carrying this T cell receptor beta chain was detected a few times. What it recognizes is unknown. All patients reached thyroid surgery having received no treatment beforehand. The data were taken from a study of metastatic and nonmetastatic thyroid tumors. TCRdb re-called the PCR reads via MiXCR. The sample shows roughly 20,000 clones, over 20% of them seen only once. Findings and limits, study-wide: As reported, TCR beta diversity in blood and tumor was significantly higher in malignant thyroid tumors than in benign nodules.

Trimming took 0 bases from V and 7 from J; bases not matched to a gene: 6. The germline V gene has CDR1 MNHNS and CDR2 SASEGT. The CDR3 is 15 amino acids. This clonotype was sampled from a male donor with papillary thyroid cancer or a benign thyroid nodule (not recorded which). Some clones in this sample may be carry-over from other donors' samples. The chain joins TRBV6-1 to TRBJ2-7; 10 nucleotides align to TRBD2. The sample comprised tumor tissue. The CDR3 loop is CASSEALAGSREQYV. Here the CDR3 DNA reads TGTGCCAGCAGTGAAGCACTAGCGGGATCAAGGGAGCAGTACGTC.